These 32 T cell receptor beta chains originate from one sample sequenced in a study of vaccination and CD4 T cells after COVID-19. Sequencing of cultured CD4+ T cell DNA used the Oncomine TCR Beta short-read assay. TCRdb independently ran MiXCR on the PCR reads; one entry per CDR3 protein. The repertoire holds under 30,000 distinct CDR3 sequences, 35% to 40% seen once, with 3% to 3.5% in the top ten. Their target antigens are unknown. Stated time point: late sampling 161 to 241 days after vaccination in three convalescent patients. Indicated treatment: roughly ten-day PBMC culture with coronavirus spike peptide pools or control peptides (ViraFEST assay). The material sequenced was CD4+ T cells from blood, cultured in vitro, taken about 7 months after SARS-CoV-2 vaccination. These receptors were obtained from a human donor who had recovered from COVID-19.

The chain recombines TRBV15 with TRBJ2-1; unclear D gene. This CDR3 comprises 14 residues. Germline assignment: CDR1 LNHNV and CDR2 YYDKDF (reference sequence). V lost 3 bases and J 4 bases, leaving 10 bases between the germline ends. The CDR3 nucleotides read TGTGCCACCAGCAGGGCTTTTATTTACAATGAGCAGTTCTTC. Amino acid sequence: CATSRAFIYNEQFF.

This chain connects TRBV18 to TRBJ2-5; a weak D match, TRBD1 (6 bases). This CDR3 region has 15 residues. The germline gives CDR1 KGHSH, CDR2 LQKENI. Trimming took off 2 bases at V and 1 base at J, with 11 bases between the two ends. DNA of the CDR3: TGTGCCAGCTCACCAGGGACACCCCTCCAAGAGACCCAGTACTTC. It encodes CASSPGTPLQETQYF.

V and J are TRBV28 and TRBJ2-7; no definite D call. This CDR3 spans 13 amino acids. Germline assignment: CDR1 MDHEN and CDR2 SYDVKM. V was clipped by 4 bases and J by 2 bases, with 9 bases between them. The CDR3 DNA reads TGTGCCAGCAGTTCCACCTCTCCCTACGAGCAGTACTTC. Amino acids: CASSSTSPYEQYF.

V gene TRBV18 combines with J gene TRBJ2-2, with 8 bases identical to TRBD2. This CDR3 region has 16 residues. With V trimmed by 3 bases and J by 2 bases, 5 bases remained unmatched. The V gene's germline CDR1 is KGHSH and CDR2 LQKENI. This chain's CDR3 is CASSPRLASNTGELFF. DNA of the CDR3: TGTGCCAGCTCACCTCGACTAGCGAGTAACACCGGGGAGCTGTTTTTT.

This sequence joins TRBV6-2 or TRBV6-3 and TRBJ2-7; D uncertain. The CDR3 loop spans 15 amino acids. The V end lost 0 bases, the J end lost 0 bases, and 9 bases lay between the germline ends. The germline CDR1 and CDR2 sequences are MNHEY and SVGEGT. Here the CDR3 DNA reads TGTGCCAGCAGTTACTCGGCGCAGAGCTCCTACGAGCAGTACTTC. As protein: CASSYSAQSSYEQYF.

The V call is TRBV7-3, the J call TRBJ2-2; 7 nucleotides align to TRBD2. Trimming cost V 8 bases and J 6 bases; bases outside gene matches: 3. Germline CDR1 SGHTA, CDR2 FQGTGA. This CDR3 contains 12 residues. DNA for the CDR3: TGTGCCAGCGGGAGGGCTTCCGGGGAGCTGTTTTTT. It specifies CASGRASGELFF. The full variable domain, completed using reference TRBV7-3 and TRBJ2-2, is GAGVSQTPSNKVTEKGKYVELRCDPISGHTALYWYRQSLGQGPEFLIYFQGTGAADDSGLPNDRFFAVRPEGSVSTLKIQRTERGDSAVYLCASGRASGELFFGEGSRLTVL.

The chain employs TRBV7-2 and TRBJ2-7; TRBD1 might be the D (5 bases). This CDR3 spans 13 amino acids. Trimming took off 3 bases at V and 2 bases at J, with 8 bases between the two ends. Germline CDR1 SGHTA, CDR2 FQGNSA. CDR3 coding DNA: TGTGCCAGCAGCTTCGACAGAACCTACGAGCAGTACTTC. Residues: CASSFDRTYEQYF.

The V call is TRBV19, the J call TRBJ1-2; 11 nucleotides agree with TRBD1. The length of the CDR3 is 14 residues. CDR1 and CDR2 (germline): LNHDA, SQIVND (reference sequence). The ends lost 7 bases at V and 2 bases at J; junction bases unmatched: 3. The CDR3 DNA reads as TGTGCCAGTATGGACAGGGGGCAGAACTATGGCTACACCTTC. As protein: CASMDRGQNYGYTF.

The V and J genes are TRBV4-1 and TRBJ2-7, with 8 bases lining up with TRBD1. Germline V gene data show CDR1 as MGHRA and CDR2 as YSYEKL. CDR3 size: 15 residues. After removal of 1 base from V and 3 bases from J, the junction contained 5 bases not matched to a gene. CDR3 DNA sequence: TGCGCCAGCAGCCAAGCAGGGGGCCTGGTCTACGAGCAGTACTTC. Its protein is CASSQAGGLVYEQYF.

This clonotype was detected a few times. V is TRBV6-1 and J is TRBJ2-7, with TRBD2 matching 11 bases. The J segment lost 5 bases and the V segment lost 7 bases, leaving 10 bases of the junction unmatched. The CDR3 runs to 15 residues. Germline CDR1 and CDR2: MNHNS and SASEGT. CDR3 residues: CASTTSGIGVNEQYF. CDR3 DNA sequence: TGTGCCAGCACGACTAGCGGGATAGGGGTAAACGAGCAGTACTTC.

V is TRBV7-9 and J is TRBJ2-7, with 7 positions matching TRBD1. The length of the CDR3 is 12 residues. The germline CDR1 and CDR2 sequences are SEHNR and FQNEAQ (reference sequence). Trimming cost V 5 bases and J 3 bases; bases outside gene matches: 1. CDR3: CASSRQGYEQYF. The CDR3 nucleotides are TGTGCCAGCAGCAGACAGGGCTACGAGCAGTACTTC.

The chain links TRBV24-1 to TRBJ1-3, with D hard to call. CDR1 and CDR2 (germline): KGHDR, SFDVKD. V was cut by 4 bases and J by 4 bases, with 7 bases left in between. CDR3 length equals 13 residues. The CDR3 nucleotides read TGTGCCACCAGTGAGGAGGCCGGAAACACCATATATTTT. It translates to CATSEEAGNTIYF.

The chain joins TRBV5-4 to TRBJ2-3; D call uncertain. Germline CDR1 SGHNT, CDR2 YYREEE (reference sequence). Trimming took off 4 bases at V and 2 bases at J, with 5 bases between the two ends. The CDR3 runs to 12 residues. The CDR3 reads CASSPATDTQYF. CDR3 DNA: TGTGCCAGCAGCCCAGCCACAGATACGCAGTATTTT.

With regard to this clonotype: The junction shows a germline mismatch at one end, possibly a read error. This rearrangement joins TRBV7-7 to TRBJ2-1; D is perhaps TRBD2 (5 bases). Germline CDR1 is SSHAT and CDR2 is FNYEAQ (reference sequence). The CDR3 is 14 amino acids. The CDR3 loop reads CASSLELVWTEQFF. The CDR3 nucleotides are TGTGCTAGCAGCTTAGAACTAGTTTGGACTGAGCAGTTCTTC. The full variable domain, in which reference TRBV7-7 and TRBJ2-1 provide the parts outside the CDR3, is GAGVSQSPRYKVTKRGQDVTLRCDPISSHATLYWYQQALGQGPEFLTYFNYEAQPDKSGLPSDRFSAERPEGSISTLTIQRTEQRDSAMYRCASSLELVWTEQFFGPGTRLTVL.

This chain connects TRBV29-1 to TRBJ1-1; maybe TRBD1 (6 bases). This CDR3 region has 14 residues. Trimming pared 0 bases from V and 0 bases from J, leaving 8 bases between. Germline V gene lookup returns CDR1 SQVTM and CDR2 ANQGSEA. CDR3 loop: CSVEDQGLNTEAFF. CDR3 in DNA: TGCAGCGTTGAAGATCAGGGGTTGAACACTGAAGCTTTCTTT.

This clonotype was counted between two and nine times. The CDR3 region has the DNA TGTGCCAGCAGCCCCTCCGCCTACGAGCAGTACTTC. Protein product: CASSPSAYEQYF. The chain joins TRBV7-9 to TRBJ2-7, with D hard to call. CDR1 SEHNR and CDR2 FQNEAQ come from the germline V gene (reference sequence). Trimming took off 5 bases at V and 2 bases at J, with 7 bases between the two ends. This CDR3 has 12 amino acids.

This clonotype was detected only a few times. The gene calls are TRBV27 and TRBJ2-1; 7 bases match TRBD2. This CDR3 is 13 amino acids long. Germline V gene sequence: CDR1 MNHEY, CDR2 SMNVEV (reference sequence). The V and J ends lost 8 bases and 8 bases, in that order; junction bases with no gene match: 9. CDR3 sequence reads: CASGGVLWDEQFF. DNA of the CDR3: TGTGCCAGCGGGGGGGTCTTGTGGGATGAGCAGTTCTTC.

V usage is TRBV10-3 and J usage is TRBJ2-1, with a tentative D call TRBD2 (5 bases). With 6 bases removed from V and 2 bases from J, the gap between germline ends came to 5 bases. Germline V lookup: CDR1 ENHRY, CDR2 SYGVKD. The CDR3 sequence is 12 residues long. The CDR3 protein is CAIRGAYNEQFF. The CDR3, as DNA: TGTGCCATCAGGGGAGCCTACAATGAGCAGTTCTTC.

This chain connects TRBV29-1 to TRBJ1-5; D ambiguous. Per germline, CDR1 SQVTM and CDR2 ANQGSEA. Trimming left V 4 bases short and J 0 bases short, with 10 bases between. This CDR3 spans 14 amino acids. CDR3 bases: TGCAGCGTTGGACAAGGAGGTAGCAATCAGCCCCAGCATTTT. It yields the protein CSVGQGGSNQPQHF.

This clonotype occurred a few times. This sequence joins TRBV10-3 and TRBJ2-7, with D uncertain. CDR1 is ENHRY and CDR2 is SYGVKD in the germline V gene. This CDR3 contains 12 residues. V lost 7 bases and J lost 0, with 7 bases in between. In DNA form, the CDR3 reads TGTGCCATCAAAGCAGGCTCCTACGAGCAGTACTTC. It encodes CAIKAGSYEQYF.

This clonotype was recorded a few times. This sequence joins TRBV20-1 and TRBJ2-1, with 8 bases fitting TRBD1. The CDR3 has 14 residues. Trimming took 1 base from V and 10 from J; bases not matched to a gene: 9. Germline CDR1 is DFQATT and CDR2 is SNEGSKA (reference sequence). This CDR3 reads CSARVRGLEGEQFF. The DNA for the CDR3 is TGCAGTGCTAGAGTCAGGGGGCTAGAGGGAGAGCAGTTCTTC.

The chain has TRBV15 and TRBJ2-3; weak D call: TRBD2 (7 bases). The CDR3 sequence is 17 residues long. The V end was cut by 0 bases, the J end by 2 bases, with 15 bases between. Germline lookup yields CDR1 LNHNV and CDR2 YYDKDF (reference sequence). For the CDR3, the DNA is TGTGCCACCAGCAGAGATCGGGGGGCGTTCCCCACAGATACGCAGTATTTT. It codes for CATSRDRGAFPTDTQYF.

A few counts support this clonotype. In DNA, the CDR3 is TGCAGTGCTAGAGATGATTCGGGGATTAATCAGCCCCAGCATTTT. Translation: CSARDDSGINQPQHF. The J gene is TRBJ1-5, the V gene TRBV20-1; no firm D call. V lost 0 bases to trimming and J lost 4 bases, with 13 bases between them. The germline V gene has CDR1 DFQATT and CDR2 SNEGSKA (reference sequence). The CDR3 contains 15 residues.

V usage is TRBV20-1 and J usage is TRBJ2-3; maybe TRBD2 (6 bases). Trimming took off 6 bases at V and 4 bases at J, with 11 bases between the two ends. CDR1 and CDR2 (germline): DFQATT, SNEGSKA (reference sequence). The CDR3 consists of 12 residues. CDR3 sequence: CSAGTSSDTQYF. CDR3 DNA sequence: TGCAGTGCCGGCACTAGCTCAGATACGCAGTATTTT.

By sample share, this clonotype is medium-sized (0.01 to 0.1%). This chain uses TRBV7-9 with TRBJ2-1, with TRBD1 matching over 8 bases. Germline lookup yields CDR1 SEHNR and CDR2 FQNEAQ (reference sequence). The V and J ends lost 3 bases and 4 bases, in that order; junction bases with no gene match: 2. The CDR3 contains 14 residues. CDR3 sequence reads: CASSLGQVYNEQFF. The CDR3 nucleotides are TGTGCCAGCAGCTTGGGACAGGTTTACAATGAGCAGTTCTTC.

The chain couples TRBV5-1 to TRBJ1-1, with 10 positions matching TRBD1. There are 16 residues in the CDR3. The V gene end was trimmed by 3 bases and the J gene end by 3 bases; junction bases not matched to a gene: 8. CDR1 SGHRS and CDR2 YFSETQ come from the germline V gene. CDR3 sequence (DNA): TGCGCCAGCAGCTCTCCGGGACAGGGGAAGGACACTGAAGCTTTCTTT. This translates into CASSSPGQGKDTEAFF. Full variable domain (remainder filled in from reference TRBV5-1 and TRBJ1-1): KAGVTQTPRYLIKTRGQQVTLSCSPISGHRSVSWYQQTPGQGLQFLFEYFSETQRNKGNFPGRFSGRQFSNSRSEMNVSTLELGDSALYLCASSSPGQGKDTEAFFGQGTRLTVV.

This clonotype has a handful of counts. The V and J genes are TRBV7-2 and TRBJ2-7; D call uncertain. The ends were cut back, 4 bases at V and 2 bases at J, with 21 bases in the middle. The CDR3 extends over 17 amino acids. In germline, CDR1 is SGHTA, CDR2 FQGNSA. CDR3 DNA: TGTGCCAGCAGCTCCAGAGACCAAGGAGCCAAAGCCTACGAGCAGTACTTC. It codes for CASSSRDQGAKAYEQYF.

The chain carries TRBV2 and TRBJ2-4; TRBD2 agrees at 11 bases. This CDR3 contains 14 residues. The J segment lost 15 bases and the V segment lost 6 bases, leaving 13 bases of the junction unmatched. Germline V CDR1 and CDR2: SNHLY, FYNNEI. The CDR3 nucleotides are TGTGCCAGCAGCCTAGCGGGAGGCCTCCCGGGTGGGTACTTC. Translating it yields CASSLAGGLPGGYF.

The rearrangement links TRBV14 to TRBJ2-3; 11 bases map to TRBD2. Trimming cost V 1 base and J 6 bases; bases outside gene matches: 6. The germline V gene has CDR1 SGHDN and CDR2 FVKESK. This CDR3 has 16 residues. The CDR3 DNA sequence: TGTGCCAGCAGCCAAGTAACTAGCGGGAGTATGGATACGCAGTATTTT. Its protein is CASSQVTSGSMDTQYF.

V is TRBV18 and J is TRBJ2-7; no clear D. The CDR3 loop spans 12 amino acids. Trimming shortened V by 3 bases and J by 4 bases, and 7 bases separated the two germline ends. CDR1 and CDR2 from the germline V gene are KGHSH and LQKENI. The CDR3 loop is CASSPGSYEQYF. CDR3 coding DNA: TGTGCCAGCTCACCGGGAAGTTACGAGCAGTACTTC.

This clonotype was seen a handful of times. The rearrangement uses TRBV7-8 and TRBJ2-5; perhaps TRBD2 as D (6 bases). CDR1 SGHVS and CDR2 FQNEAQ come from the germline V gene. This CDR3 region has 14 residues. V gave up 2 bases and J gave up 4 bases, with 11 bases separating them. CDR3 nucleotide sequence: TGTGCCAGCAGCTTACGGGGGACGGCAGAGACCCAGTACTTC. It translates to CASSLRGTAETQYF.

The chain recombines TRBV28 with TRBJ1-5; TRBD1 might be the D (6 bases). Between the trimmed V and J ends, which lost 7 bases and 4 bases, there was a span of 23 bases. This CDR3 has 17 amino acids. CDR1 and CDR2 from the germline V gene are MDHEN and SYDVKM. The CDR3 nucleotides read TGTGCCAGCAACAGGAGGGCAGGGGAAGGGTCAAATCAGCCCCAGCATTTT. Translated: CASNRRAGEGSNQPQHF.